This entry lists 6 T cell receptor beta chains sequenced from one sample in a study of T cells in Graves' hyperthyroidism and ophthalmopathy. Amplified regions were TCR beta CDR3 sequences from RNA transcripts. TCR CDR3 underwent first-round RT-PCR with the HTBI primer set. TCRdb reanalysed the multiplex PCR reads using MiXCR and keeps one entry per CDR3 protein. Of about 840,000 distinct CDR3 sequences in the sample, around 38% were seen once. Sequencing was carried out using blood. The receptors here all came from a man aged 18-30 years with Graves' hyperthyroidism.

This sequence joins TRBV20-1 and TRBJ2-7; D not resolved. The CDR3 extends over 13 amino acids. Germline values: CDR1 DFQATT, CDR2 SNEGSKA (reference sequence). V was clipped by 5 bases and J by 1 base, with 12 bases between them. DNA for the CDR3: TGCAGTGCTCCCCGGGTGCCTTCCTACGAGCAGTACTTC. Translating it yields CSAPRVPSYEQYF.

This clonotype was seen a handful of times. The CDR3 coding sequence is TGTGCCAGCAGCGTAGGAAGCGGTAGTAAGGGACAGGCACTGTTTTTT. Translated: CASSVGSGSKGQALFF. The chain employs TRBV9 and TRBJ1-4; 8 nucleotides agree with TRBD1. With V trimmed by 0 bases and J by 13 bases, 14 bases remained unmatched. The CDR3 is 16 amino acids. Germline loops: CDR1 SGDLS, CDR2 YYNGEE.

This clonotype was seen a few times. The chain joins TRBV12-3 or TRBV12-4 to TRBJ1-5; possibly TRBD1 for D (6 bases). V lost 5 bases to trimming and J lost 8 bases, with 16 bases between them. CDR3 length: 14 amino acids. The CDR3 is CASSVQGMGEPQHF. Here the CDR3 DNA reads TGTGCCAGCAGTGTACAGGGAATGGGTGAGCCCCAGCATTTT.

This chain uses TRBV2 with TRBJ2-7, with a weak D call TRBD2 (6 bases). CDR3 length: 12 residues. Germline lookup yields CDR1 SNHLY and CDR2 FYNNEI. Trimming left V 8 bases short and J 5 bases short, with 13 bases between. This CDR3 is CASFPGSHEQYF. In DNA form, the CDR3 reads TGTGCCAGCTTCCCCGGGAGCCACGAGCAGTACTTC.

This clonotype has just a few counts. The rearrangement uses TRBV20-1 and TRBJ1-1, with D unclear. Trimming pared 6 bases from V and 5 bases from J, leaving 22 bases between. The CDR3 loop spans 15 amino acids. Germline values: CDR1 DFQATT, CDR2 SNEGSKA (reference sequence). The CDR3 DNA reads TGCAGTGCGGATCAGACCGGGAGGTTGAGGACTGAAGCTTTCTTT. Encoded protein: CSADQTGRLRTEAFF.

V and J are TRBV9 and TRBJ1-6; D ambiguous. Per the germline V gene, CDR1 is SGDLS and CDR2 is YYNGEE. This CDR3 is 15 amino acids long. V shed 6 bases and J shed 5 bases, with 15 bases lying between them. The CDR3 DNA reads TGTGCCAGCAACCTAGCTTTCAAGAATAATTCACCCCTCCACTTT. Its translation: CASNLAFKNNSPLHF.